The subject of this entry is one T cell receptor beta chain. These data belong to a study of blood T cell repertoires in COVID-19. Whole-study context: The United States, Italy and Spain supplied acute and convalescent COVID-19 samples. Sources were T cells, B-cell-depleted T cells, or PBMCs; the material itself was cDNA or gDNA.

Trimming cost V 1 base and J 3 bases, with 13 bases left between them. Germline CDR1 reads LGHNT; CDR2 reads FRNRAP. The CDR3 is 15 amino acids. Methods used by the authors: How many nucleated cells were present was estimated from reference gene primer amplification. The repertoire was sequenced with immunoSEQ multiplex PCR; TCRdb's copy has only in-frame clones and lacks some. The V and J calls and clone size are taken from that table; D and trimming were inferred from the DNA. Of 150,000 to 200,000 clones in the sample, about 86% were seen once. Sequencing was done on a sample of peripheral blood. The TCR comes from a man in his sixties with acute or convalescent COVID-19. The chain is built from TRBV12-5 and TRBJ2-7, with D perhaps matching TRBD1 (6 bases). In DNA form, the CDR3 reads TGTGCTAGTGGTTTGGGTTATGGGGGCAACTACGAGCAGTACTTC. It encodes CASGLGYGGNYEQYF.